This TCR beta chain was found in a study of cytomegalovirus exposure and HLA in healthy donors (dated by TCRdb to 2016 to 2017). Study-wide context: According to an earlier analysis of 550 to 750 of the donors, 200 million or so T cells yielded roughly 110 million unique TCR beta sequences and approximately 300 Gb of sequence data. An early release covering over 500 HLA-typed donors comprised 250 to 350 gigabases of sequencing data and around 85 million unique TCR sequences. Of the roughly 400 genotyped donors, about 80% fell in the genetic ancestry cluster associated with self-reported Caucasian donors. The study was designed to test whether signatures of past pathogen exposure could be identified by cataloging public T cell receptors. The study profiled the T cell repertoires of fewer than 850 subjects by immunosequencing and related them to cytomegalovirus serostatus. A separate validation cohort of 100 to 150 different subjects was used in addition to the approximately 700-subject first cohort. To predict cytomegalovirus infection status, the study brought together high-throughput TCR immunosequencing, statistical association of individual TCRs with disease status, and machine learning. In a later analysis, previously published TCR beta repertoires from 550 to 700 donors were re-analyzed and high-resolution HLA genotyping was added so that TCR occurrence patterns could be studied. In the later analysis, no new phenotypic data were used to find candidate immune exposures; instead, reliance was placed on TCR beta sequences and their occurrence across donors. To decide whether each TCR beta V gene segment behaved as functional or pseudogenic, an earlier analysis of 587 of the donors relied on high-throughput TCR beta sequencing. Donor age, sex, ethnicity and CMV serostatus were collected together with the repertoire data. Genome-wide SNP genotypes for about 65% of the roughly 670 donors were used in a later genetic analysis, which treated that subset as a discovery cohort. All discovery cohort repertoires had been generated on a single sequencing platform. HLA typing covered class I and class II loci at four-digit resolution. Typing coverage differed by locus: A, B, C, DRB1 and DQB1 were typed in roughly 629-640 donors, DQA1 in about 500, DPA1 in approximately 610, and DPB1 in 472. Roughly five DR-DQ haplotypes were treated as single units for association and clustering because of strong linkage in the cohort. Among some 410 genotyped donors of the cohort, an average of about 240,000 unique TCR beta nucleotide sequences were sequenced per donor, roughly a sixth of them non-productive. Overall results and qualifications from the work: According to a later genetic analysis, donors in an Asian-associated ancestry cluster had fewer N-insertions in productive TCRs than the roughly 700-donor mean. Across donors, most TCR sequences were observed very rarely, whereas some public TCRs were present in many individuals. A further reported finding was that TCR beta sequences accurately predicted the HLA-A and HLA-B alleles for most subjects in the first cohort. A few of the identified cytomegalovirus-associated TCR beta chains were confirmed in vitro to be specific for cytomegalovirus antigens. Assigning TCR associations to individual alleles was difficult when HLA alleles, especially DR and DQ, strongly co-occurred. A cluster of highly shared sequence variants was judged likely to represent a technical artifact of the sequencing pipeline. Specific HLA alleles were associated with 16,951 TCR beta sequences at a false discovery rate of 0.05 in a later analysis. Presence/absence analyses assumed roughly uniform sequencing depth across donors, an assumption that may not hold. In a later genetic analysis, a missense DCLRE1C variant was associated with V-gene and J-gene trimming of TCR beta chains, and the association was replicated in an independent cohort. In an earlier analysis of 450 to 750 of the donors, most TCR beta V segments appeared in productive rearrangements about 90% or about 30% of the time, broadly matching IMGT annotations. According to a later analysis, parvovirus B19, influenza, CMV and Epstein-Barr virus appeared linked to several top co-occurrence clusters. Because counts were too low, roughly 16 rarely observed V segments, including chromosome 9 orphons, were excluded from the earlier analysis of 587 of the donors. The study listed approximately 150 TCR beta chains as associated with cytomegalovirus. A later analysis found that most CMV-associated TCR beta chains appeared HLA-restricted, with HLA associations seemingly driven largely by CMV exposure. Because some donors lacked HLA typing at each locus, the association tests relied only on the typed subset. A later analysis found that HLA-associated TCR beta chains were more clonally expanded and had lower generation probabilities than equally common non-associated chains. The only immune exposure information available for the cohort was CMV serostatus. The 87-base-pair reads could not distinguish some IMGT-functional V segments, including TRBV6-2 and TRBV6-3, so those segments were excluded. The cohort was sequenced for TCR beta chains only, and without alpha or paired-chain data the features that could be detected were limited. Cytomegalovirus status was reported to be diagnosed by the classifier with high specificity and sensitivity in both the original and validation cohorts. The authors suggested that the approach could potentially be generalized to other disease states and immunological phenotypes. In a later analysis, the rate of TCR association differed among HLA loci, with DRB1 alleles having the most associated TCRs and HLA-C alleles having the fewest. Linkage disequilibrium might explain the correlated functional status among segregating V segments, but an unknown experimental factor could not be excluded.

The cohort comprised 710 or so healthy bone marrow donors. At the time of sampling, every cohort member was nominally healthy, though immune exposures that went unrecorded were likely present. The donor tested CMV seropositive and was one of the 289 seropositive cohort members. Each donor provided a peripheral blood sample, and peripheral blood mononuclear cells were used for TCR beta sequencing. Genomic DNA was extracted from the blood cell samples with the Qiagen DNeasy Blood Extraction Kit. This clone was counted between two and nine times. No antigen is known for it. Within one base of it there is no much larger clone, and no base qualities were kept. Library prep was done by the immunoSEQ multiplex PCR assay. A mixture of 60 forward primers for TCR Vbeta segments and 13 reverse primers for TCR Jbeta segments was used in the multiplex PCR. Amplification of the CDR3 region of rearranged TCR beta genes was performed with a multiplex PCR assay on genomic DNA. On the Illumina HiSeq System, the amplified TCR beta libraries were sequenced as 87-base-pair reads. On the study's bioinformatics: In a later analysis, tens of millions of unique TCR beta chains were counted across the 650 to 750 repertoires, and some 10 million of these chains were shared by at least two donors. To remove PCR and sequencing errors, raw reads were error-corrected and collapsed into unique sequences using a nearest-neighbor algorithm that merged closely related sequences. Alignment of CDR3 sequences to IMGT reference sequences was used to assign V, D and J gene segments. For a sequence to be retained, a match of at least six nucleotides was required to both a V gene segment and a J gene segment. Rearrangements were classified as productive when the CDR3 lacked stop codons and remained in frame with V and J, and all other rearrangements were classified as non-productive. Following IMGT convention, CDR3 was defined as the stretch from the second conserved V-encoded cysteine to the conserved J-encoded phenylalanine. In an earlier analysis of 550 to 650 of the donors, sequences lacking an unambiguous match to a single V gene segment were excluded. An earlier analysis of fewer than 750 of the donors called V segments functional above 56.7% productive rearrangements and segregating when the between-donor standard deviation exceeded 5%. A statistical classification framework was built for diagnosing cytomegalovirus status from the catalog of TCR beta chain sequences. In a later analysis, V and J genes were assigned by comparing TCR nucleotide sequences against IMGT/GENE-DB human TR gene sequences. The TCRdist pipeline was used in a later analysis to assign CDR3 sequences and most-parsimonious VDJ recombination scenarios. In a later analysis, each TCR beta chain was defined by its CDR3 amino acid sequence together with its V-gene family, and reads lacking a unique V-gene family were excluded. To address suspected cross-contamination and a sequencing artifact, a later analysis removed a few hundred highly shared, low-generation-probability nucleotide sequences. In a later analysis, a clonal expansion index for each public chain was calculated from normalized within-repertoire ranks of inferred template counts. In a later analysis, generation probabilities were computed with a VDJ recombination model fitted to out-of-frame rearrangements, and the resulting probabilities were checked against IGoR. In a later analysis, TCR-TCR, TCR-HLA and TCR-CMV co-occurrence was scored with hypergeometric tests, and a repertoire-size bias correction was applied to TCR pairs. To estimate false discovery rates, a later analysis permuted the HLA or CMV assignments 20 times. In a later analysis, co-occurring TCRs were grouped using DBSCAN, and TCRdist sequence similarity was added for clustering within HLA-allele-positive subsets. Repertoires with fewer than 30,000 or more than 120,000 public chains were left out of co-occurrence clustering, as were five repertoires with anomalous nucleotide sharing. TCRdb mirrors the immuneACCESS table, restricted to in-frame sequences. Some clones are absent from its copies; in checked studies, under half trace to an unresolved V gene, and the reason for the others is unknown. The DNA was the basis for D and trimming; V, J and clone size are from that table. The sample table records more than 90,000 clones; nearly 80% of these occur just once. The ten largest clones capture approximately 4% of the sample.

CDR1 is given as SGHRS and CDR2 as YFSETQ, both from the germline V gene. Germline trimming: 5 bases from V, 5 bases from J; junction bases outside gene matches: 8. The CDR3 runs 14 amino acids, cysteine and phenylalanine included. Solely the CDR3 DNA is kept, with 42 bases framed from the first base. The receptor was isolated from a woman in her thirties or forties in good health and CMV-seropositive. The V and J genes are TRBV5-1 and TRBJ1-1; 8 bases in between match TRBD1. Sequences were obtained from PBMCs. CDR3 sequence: CASRTDRVVTEAFF. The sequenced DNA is TGCGCCAGCAGGACGGACAGGGTGGTGACTGAAGCTTTCTTT.